The next 23 T cell receptor beta chains were all read from a single sample in a study of CD8+CD57+ T cells in acquired aplastic anemia. Both TCR beta VDJ combination and CDR3 sequence profiling were carried out. Genomic DNA was the template for this profiling. TCRdb analysed the reads with MiXCR anew, one entry per CDR3 protein. The sample gives approximately 45,000 distinct CDR3 sequences, about 73% of which show up once; about a third is in the top ten. The sequenced sample was sorted CD4+, CD8+, or CD8+CD57+ T cells (not recorded which) from PBMCs. Receptors were obtained from a human donor in good health, serving as a control.

This clonotype was seen a few times. J is TRBJ1-6 and V is TRBV19; D gene ambiguous. The germline V gene has CDR1 LNHDA and CDR2 SQIVND (reference sequence). The CDR3 spans 13 residues. CDR3 DNA: TGTGCGACGAAGGGTTCCTATAATTCACCCCTCCACTTT. As protein: CATKGSYNSPLHF.

V is TRBV7-2 and J is TRBJ2-7; TRBD2 agrees at 11 bases. V shed 3 bases and J 4 bases; nucleotides not matched to a gene: 5. The CDR3 loop spans 15 amino acids. Germline CDR1 is SGHTA and CDR2 is FQGNSA. The CDR3 nucleotides are TGTGCCAGCAGCTTGGCTGGGACTAGCGGTTACGAGCAGTACTTC. Protein: CASSLAGTSGYEQYF.

This clonotype was counted at least ten times. This chain connects TRBV9 to TRBJ2-5; 10 nucleotides line up with TRBD1. Trimming at V came to 4 bases and at J to 1 base, leaving 7 bases not matched to a gene. Germline assignment: CDR1 SGDLS and CDR2 YYNGEE. The CDR3 length is 16 residues. DNA for the CDR3: TGTGCCAGCAGCCCATCCGGGACAGGGGTCCAAGAGACCCAGTACTTC. Translating it yields CASSPSGTGVQETQYF.

This chain uses TRBV19 with TRBJ2-3, with no clear D. The CDR3 is 13 residues long. V was shortened by 1 base and J by 5 bases, with 7 bases between the two germline ends. Germline CDR1 LNHDA, CDR2 SQIVND (reference sequence). Here the CDR3 DNA reads TGTGCCAGTAGTATAGGTAGAAAAGATACGCAGTATTTT. Translating gives CASSIGRKDTQYF. The variable domain in full, completed from reference TRBV19 and TRBJ2-3, reads DGGITQSPKYLFRKEGQNVTLSCEQNLNHDAMYWYRQDPGQGLRLIYYSQIVNDFQKGDIAEGYSVSREKKESFPLTVTSAQKNPTAFYLCASSIGRKDTQYFGPGTRLTVL.

The J gene is TRBJ1-5, the V gene TRBV10-2; TRBD1 matches 8 bases. Per germline, CDR1 WSHSY and CDR2 SAAADI. Trimming took 3 bases from V and 6 from J; bases not matched to a gene: 13. The CDR3 consists of 17 residues. CDR3 region: CASSDAQGVALVQPQHF. Here the CDR3 DNA reads TGCGCCAGCAGTGATGCACAGGGGGTGGCCTTGGTTCAGCCCCAGCATTTT.

This chain uses TRBV7-2 with TRBJ1-2; D is unresolved. The ends were cut back, 4 bases at V and 13 bases at J, with 16 bases in the middle. This CDR3 is 12 amino acids long. Per germline, CDR1 SGHTA and CDR2 FQGNSA. In nucleotides, the CDR3 is TGTGCCAGCAGCTCGCCCGTGGGGTCCCGCACCTTC. Translation: CASSSPVGSRTF.

The rearrangement links TRBV19 to TRBJ2-2; 8 nucleotides match TRBD1. Germline V lookup: CDR1 LNHDA, CDR2 SQIVND (reference sequence). CDR3 length equals 14 residues. J gave up 8 bases and V 4 bases, and 6 bases lay outside the gene matches. CDR3 DNA sequence: TGTGCCAGTAGTACCAGGGGGCAGGTTGGGGAGCTGTTTTTT. Protein sequence: CASSTRGQVGELFF. Full variable domain (missing parts from reference TRBV19 and TRBJ2-2): DGGITQSPKYLFRKEGQNVTLSCEQNLNHDAMYWYRQDPGQGLRLIYYSQIVNDFQKGDIAEGYSVSREKKESFPLTVTSAQKNPTAFYLCASSTRGQVGELFFGEGSRLTVL.

The chain uses TRBV7-6 and TRBJ2-7, with D possibly TRBD1 on 6 matching bases. Germline-derived CDR1 and CDR2 are SGHVS and FNYEAQ. This CDR3 spans 14 amino acids. Deletions cut 11 bases from V and 5 bases from J, with 22 bases between. Here the CDR3 DNA reads TGTGCCCCCCCGAGTACTGTTGGGGGCCACGAGCAGTACGTC. This codes for CAPPSTVGGHEQYV.

The rearrangement joins TRBV20-1 to TRBJ1-5; D remains ambiguous. The CDR3 extends over 13 amino acids. CDR1 DFQATT and CDR2 SNEGSKA come from the germline V gene (reference sequence). V was shortened by 3 bases and J by 3 bases, with 9 bases between the two germline ends. The CDR3 loop is CSARSLDNQPQHF. The CDR3 DNA reads as TGCAGTGCTAGGAGCCTGGACAATCAGCCCCAGCATTTT.

This chain connects TRBV3-1 to TRBJ1-2; D call uncertain. Between the trimmed V and J ends, which lost 9 bases and 4 bases, there was a span of 6 bases. The CDR3 extends over 10 amino acids. From germline, CDR1 is LGHDT and CDR2 YNNKEL (reference sequence). CDR3 nucleotides: TGTGCCAGGTGGACCTATGGCTACACCTTC. Amino acids: CARWTYGYTF.

V is TRBV24-1 and J is TRBJ1-5, with a weak D call TRBD1 (5 bases). The CDR3 is made up of 15 amino acids. V gave up 3 bases and J gave up 4 bases, with 12 bases separating them. Germline V gives CDR1 KGHDR, CDR2 SFDVKD. The CDR3 nucleotides are TGTGCCACCAGTGATCACCGGGACCCAAATCAGCCCCAGCATTTT. This sequence encodes CATSDHRDPNQPQHF.

This clonotype showed up just a few times. The chain employs TRBV2 and TRBJ2-1; 14 bases match TRBD2. V was clipped by 8 bases and J by 6 bases; unmatched bases: 0. There are 13 residues in the CDR3. In germline, CDR1 is SNHLY, CDR2 FYNNEI. The CDR3, as DNA: TGTGCCAGCGGGACTAGCGGGAGCAATGAGCAGTTCTTC. Translated, it gives CASGTSGSNEQFF.

J is TRBJ2-7 and V is TRBV7-9, with D perhaps matching TRBD1 or TRBD2 (5 bases each). V lost 5 bases, J lost 3 bases, and 11 bases lay in between. The V gene's germline CDR1 is SEHNR and CDR2 FQNEAQ (reference sequence). The CDR3 is 13 amino acids. The CDR3 sequence is CASSPGTDYEQYF. The DNA of the CDR3 is TGTGCCAGCAGCCCCGGGACGGACTACGAGCAGTACTTC.

This sequence joins TRBV7-6 and TRBJ2-2; 9 nucleotides match TRBD2. Germline CDR1 and CDR2: SGHVS and FNYEAQ. After removal of 5 bases from V and 7 bases from J, the junction contained 11 bases not matched to a gene. The CDR3 runs to 16 residues. The CDR3: CASSLRREGGNGELFF. CDR3 DNA: TGTGCCAGCAGCCTCCGGCGGGAGGGGGGGAACGGGGAGCTGTTTTTT.

This chain joins TRBV6-1 and TRBJ2-3; 11 bases align to TRBD2. The germline gives CDR1 MNHNS, CDR2 SASEGT. After removal of 4 bases from V and 6 bases from J, the junction contained 6 bases not matched to a gene. The CDR3 consists of 15 residues. In DNA, the CDR3 is TGTGCCAGCAGTGTCCTAGCGGGAGGTTCGGATACGCAGTATTTT. Translation: CASSVLAGGSDTQYF.

The rearrangement joins TRBV15 to TRBJ1-2, with 9 positions matching TRBD1. The trim removed 3 bases at V and 5 bases at J, leaving 10 bases unmatched. Per the germline V gene, CDR1 is LNHNV and CDR2 is YYDKDF (reference sequence). The CDR3 sequence is 16 residues long. CDR3 DNA: TGTGCCACCAGCAGCGCAGTCCGACAGGGGGAATATGGCTACACCTTC. It codes for CATSSAVRQGEYGYTF.

On this clonotype: Germline and junction disagree at one end, which may indicate a read error. V and J are TRBV25-1 and TRBJ2-5, with 8 positions matching TRBD2. The CDR3 has 15 residues. From germline, CDR1 is MGHDK and CDR2 SYGVNS. CDR3 amino acids: CASSDPGSAGEIQYF. As DNA, the CDR3 is TGTGCCAGCAGTGATCCTGGGTCAGCGGGAGAGATCCAGTACTTC.

A word on this clonotype: Given the absence of the conserved phenylalanine or tryptophan at the CDR3 end, a read error is likely. The chain employs TRBV29-1 and TRBJ1-1, with a tentative D call TRBD1 (6 bases). Germline V gives CDR1 SQVTM, CDR2 ANQGSEA. V was clipped by 5 bases and J by 6 bases, with 10 bases between them. This CDR3 is built from 11 residues. The CDR3 bases are TGCAGCGTTAACAGGGTCGCTGAAGCTTTCTCT. This encodes CSVNRVAEAFS.

The J gene is TRBJ2-1, the V gene TRBV25-1; 10 bases map to TRBD1. This CDR3 region has 13 residues. With V trimmed by 8 bases and J by 10 bases, 8 bases remained unmatched. Germline V gives CDR1 MGHDK, CDR2 SYGVNS. The CDR3 DNA follows: TGTGCCAGCGGCCGGGACAGGGGATCGGAGCAGTTCTTC. It translates to CASGRDRGSEQFF.

The chain carries TRBV5-4 and TRBJ2-7; D unresolved. V was clipped by 2 bases and J by 6 bases, with 21 bases between them. CDR3 length: 16 residues. Germline values: CDR1 SGHNT, CDR2 YYREEE (reference sequence). The CDR3 loop is CASSFLPGPSKGEQYF. CDR3 bases: TGTGCCAGCAGCTTCCTCCCAGGTCCGTCTAAGGGCGAGCAGTACTTC.

The rearrangement joins TRBV15 to TRBJ2-1; TRBD2 matches 7 bases. CDR3 length equals 15 residues. The V segment lost 3 bases and the J segment 3 bases; nucleotides outside the gene matches: 5. Germline V gives CDR1 LNHNV, CDR2 YYDKDF (reference sequence). CDR3 protein: CATSRSSGNYNEQFF. For the CDR3, the DNA is TGTGCCACCAGCAGGTCTAGCGGAAACTACAATGAGCAGTTCTTC.

The V gene is TRBV2, the J gene TRBJ2-1; D is undetermined. Germline V gene data show CDR1 as SNHLY and CDR2 as FYNNEI. With 7 bases removed from V and 10 bases from J, the gap between germline ends came to 11 bases. This CDR3 has 11 amino acids. The CDR3 DNA follows: TGTGCCAGCAAGTACAGCCTCGAGCAGTTCTTC. This gives the protein CASKYSLEQFF.

This clonotype was seen only once. This sequence joins TRBV11-2 and TRBJ2-3; 13 bases agree with TRBD2. Germline loops: CDR1 SGHAT, CDR2 FQNNGV. The CDR3 length is 17 residues. V shed 5 bases and J 0 bases; nucleotides not matched to a gene: 5. CDR3 protein: CASSILGLAGSTDTQYF. CDR3 sequence (DNA): TGTGCCAGCAGCATACTGGGACTAGCGGGAAGCACAGATACGCAGTATTTT. The variable domain in full, with the rest retrieved from reference TRBV11-2 and TRBJ2-3, is EAGVAQSPRYKIIEKRQSVAFWCNPISGHATLYWYQQILGQGPKLLIQFQNNGVVDDSQLPKDRFSAERLKGVDSTLKIQPAKLEDSAVYLCASSILGLAGSTDTQYFGPGTRLTVL.